This TCR beta chain stems from a study of blood T cell repertoires in COVID-19. Background on the study: T cells, B-cell-depleted T cells, or PBMCs provided the cDNA or gDNA that served as material.

Participant-reported clinical history was the basis for cohort assignment. The CDR3 is made up of 17 amino acids. Per the germline V gene, CDR1 is ENHRY and CDR2 is SYGVKD. Trimming took 1 base from V and 0 from J; bases not matched to a gene: 2. The data were produced by immunoSEQ multiplex PCR, yet TCRdb's version contains in-frame clones alone and is incomplete. The table has fewer than 250,000 clones, roughly 80% seen once; the top ten hold about 2%. Sequencing used PBMCs or T cells enriched from blood (not recorded which). The chain employs TRBV10-3 and TRBJ2-6; 8 nucleotides agree with TRBD1. This sequence originates from a man in his fifties or sixties who had recovered from COVID-19. The CDR3 here is CAISEWDRRSGANVLTF. For the CDR3, the DNA is TGTGCCATCAGTGAGTGGGACAGGCGCTCTGGGGCCAACGTCCTGACTTTC.